This record covers a single T cell receptor beta chain. This specimen belongs to a study of PD-L1 blockade in urothelial cancer. This CDR3 is 14 amino acids long. J gave up 3 bases and V 5 bases, and 3 bases lay outside the gene matches. Germline CDR1 is ENHRY and CDR2 is SYGVKD. Time point: pretreatment peripheral blood. Sequencing used immunoSEQ multiplex PCR; TCRdb keeps in-frame clones, though not all of them. The data contain 60,000 or so clones, over 75% of them seen just once; the ten biggest clones take up approximately 15%. The sample consisted of PBMCs, taken around atezolizumab (anti-PD-L1) treatment. The origin of this receptor is a man in his 70s with urothelial cancer. The J gene is TRBJ2-3, the V gene TRBV10-3, with 9 nucleotides matching TRBD1. The CDR3 loop is CAISWTGETDTQYF. CDR3 DNA sequence: TGTGCCATCAGTTGGACAGGGGAAACAGATACGCAGTATTTT.